The 19 T cell receptor beta chains presented below share a single source sample, sequenced in a study of shared clonotypes between healthy human individuals. The repertoire was sequenced with immunoSEQ multiplex PCR; TCRdb's copy has only in-frame clones and lacks some. The profile shows around 1.5 million clones, nearly 99% of them singletons. Sample: naive CD4+ T cells sorted from blood. Subset indicated: CD45RA+ positively selected. Receptors originate from a man aged 25-40 years in good health.

V usage is TRBV2 and J usage is TRBJ2-1; no firm D call. V was trimmed by 0 bases and J by 3 bases, leaving 12 bases between them. CDR3 size: 16 residues. Germline loops: CDR1 SNHLY, CDR2 FYNNEI. The CDR3 protein is CASSEAQVPLYNEQFF. The CDR3 bases are TGTGCCAGCAGTGAAGCACAAGTCCCCCTCTACAATGAGCAGTTCTTC. Looking up the rest from reference TRBV2 and TRBJ2-1 gives the full variable domain: EPEVTQTPSHQVTQMGQEVILRCVPISNHLYFYWYRQILGQKVEFLVSFYNNEISEKSEIFDDQFSVERPDGSNFTLKIRSTKLEDSAMYFCASSEAQVPLYNEQFFGPGTRLTVL.

V gene TRBV10-3 combines with J gene TRBJ1-2; D gene uncertain. This CDR3 comprises 13 residues. Germline-derived CDR1 and CDR2 are ENHRY and SYGVKD. The V end lost 7 bases, the J end lost 11 bases, and 20 bases lay between the germline ends. The CDR3 DNA reads as TGTGCCATCACCCGAGACGCCGGCGAAAGTTACACCTTC. Translated: CAITRDAGESYTF.

This chain uses TRBV7-2 with TRBJ2-1, with a tentative D call TRBD2 (7 bases). The V gene's germline CDR1 is SGHTA and CDR2 FQGNSA. V was pared by 5 bases and J by 0 bases, with 14 bases between. CDR3 length: 16 residues. The chain's CDR3 is CASSLGGAVSYNEQFF. CDR3 bases: TGTGCCAGCAGCCTTGGGGGGGCGGTCTCCTACAATGAGCAGTTCTTC.

V is TRBV29-1 and J is TRBJ1-1; unclear D gene. CDR1 is SQVTM and CDR2 is ANQGSEA in the germline V gene. There are 10 residues in the CDR3. V was trimmed by 4 bases and J by 6 bases, leaving 6 bases between them. The CDR3 DNA reads TGCAGCGTTGCCTGGCCTGAAGCTTTCTTT. It yields the protein CSVAWPEAFF.

The chain carries TRBV9 and TRBJ2-7; possibly TRBD1 or TRBD2 for D (5 bases each). V was cut by 4 bases and J by 2 bases, with 16 bases left in between. CDR3 length equals 15 residues. Germline V gene lookup returns CDR1 SGDLS and CDR2 YYNGEE. CDR3 coding DNA: TGTGCCAGCAGCATCGGGACCGATCGAACCTACGAGCAGTACTTC. This gives the protein CASSIGTDRTYEQYF.

The CDR3 nucleotides are TGCGCCAGCAGCTTGGGGACAGGGGACTTCCACGGAGAGACCCAGTACTTC. Its protein is CASSLGTGDFHGETQYF. The chain has TRBV5-1 and TRBJ2-5; 9 bases are shared with TRBD1. The CDR3 has 17 residues. CDR1 is SGHRS and CDR2 is YFSETQ in the germline V gene. The junction had 10 bases not matched to a gene; V was cut back by 0 bases and J by 4 bases.

The chain is built from TRBV4-1 and TRBJ2-7, with TRBD1 matching 12 bases. Germline CDR1 MGHRA, CDR2 YSYEKL. V dropped 4 bases and J dropped 5; count of bases not matched to a gene: 12. The CDR3 has 17 residues. The CDR3 coding sequence is TGCGCCAGCAGCCTTTTCGGGACAGGGGGCGTTCCCGACGAGCAGTACTTC. It yields the protein CASSLFGTGGVPDEQYF.

This clone appeared once. The chain joins TRBV7-2 to TRBJ2-1; D is undetermined. Germline values: CDR1 SGHTA, CDR2 FQGNSA. CDR3 length: 14 residues. The germline V and J ends were trimmed by 2 bases and 8 bases, with 13 bases remaining between them. Written as DNA, the CDR3 is TGTGCCAGCAGCTTAACCCCCCACCGGGATGAGCAGTTCTTC. Its protein product is CASSLTPHRDEQFF.

Regarding this clone: The sample contains more than one DNA sequence encoding this CDR3. This chain uses TRBV7-2 with TRBJ2-7; D not certain. The CDR3 sequence is 12 residues long. The ends were cut back, 5 bases at V and 0 bases at J, with 5 bases in the middle. Germline CDR1 SGHTA, CDR2 FQGNSA. DNA for the CDR3: TGTGCCAGCAGCCAGTCCTCCTACGAGCAGTACTTC. It is translated as CASSQSSYEQYF.

As regards this clone: This specimen includes other DNA sequences encoding the same CDR3. This chain connects TRBV19 to TRBJ2-7; tentative D call: TRBD2 (6 bases). The CDR3 totals 14 residues. V was trimmed by 4 bases and J by 2 bases, leaving 12 bases between them. Germline CDR1 and CDR2: LNHDA and SQIVND (reference sequence). The CDR3 sequence is CASSTGTGAYEQYF. The CDR3 DNA is TGTGCCAGTAGTACCGGGACTGGCGCCTACGAGCAGTACTTC. The full variable domain, its missing parts supplied by reference TRBV19 and TRBJ2-7, is DGGITQSPKYLFRKEGQNVTLSCEQNLNHDAMYWYRQDPGQGLRLIYYSQIVNDFQKGDIAEGYSVSREKKESFPLTVTSAQKNPTAFYLCASSTGTGAYEQYFGPGTRLTVT.

CDR3 in amino acids: CASSQVENTEAFF. The CDR3 DNA follows: TGCGCCAGCAGCCAAGTCGAGAACACTGAAGCTTTCTTT. The chain is built from TRBV4-1 and TRBJ1-1; D remains unclear. CDR3 length: 13 residues. The germline V gene encodes CDR1 MGHRA and CDR2 YSYEKL. Deletions cut 1 base from V and 1 base from J, with 4 bases between.

In regard to this clone: The same CDR3 also results from other DNA sequences found in this sample. This chain joins TRBV5-4 and TRBJ2-7; 7 bases match TRBD2. The CDR3 runs 15 residues. From germline, CDR1 is SGHNT and CDR2 YYREEE (reference sequence). V shed 0 bases, J shed 0 bases, and the junction held 3 bases outside the gene matches. CDR3 sequence reads: CASSLAGGSSYEQYF. The CDR3 coding sequence is TGTGCCAGCAGCTTGGCCGGCGGGAGCTCCTACGAGCAGTACTTC.

This chain links TRBV12-1 with TRBJ2-1; the table names TRBD2, a call not compared with the DNA. TRBV12-1 constitutes a pseudogene. CDR3 size: 15 residues. The CDR3 bases are TGTGCCAGCAGCTTTGGGGGAGGGCCCTACAATGAGCAGTTCTTC. This gives the protein CASSFGGGPYNEQFF.

The rearrangement uses TRBV7-3 and TRBJ2-3; D might be TRBD1 or TRBD2, each matching 6 bases. Trimming pared 4 bases from V and 2 bases from J, leaving 16 bases between. CDR3 length: 16 amino acids. In germline, CDR1 is SGHTA, CDR2 FQGTGA. CDR3 in amino acids: CASSSDGGRFTDTQYF. The CDR3 nucleotides are TGTGCCAGCAGCTCGGATGGGGGGCGCTTCACAGATACGCAGTATTTT.

The V gene is TRBV18, the J gene TRBJ2-3; D not resolved. This CDR3 contains 14 residues. Deletions cut 6 bases from V and 2 bases from J, with 12 bases between. CDR1 and CDR2 from the germline V gene are KGHSH and LQKENI. The CDR3 DNA is TGTGCCAGCTCTGCGTCCCCGGACACAGATACGCAGTATTTT. Its translation is CASSASPDTDTQYF.

This chain uses TRBV4-1 with TRBJ2-7; TRBD1 matches 8 bases. V lost 4 bases and J lost 4; bases outside the gene matches: 9. Germline CDR1 MGHRA, CDR2 YSYEKL. CDR3 length equals 15 residues. The CDR3 bases are TGCGCCAGCAGCCCCCGACAGGGGTTTGTGTACGAGCAGTACTTC. Protein product: CASSPRQGFVYEQYF.

This clone was detected once. The CDR3 bases are TGTGCCAGCAGTGCCTCCCGGGTTAACGAGCAGTACTTC. Amino acids: CASSASRVNEQYF. V gene TRBV27 combines with J gene TRBJ2-7; no firm D call. CDR1 and CDR2 from the germline V gene are MNHEY and SMNVEV (reference sequence). The V end lost 5 bases, the J end lost 5 bases, and 13 bases lay between the germline ends. The CDR3 is made up of 13 amino acids.

J is TRBJ1-5 and V is TRBV5-1; D unclear. Germline CDR1 SGHRS, CDR2 YFSETQ. Trimming stripped 3 bases from V and 5 bases from J, with 12 bases between. The CDR3 has 14 residues. CDR3 DNA: TGCGCCAGCAGCTCCACTCCCGGCCATCAGCCCCAGCATTTT. It specifies CASSSTPGHQPQHF. Combining the CDR3 with reference TRBV5-1 and TRBJ1-5 gives the whole variable domain KAGVTQTPRYLIKTRGQQVTLSCSPISGHRSVSWYQQTPGQGLQFLFEYFSETQRNKGNFPGRFSGRQFSNSRSEMNVSTLELGDSALYLCASSSTPGHQPQHFGDGTRLSIL.

The rearrangement joins TRBV9 to TRBJ2-5, with D maybe TRBD1 (5 bases). The CDR3 has 16 residues. Germline CDR1 reads SGDLS; CDR2 reads YYNGEE. Trimming took 2 bases from V and 2 from J, leaving 16 bases between them. The CDR3 DNA reads as TGTGCCAGCAGCGTGGGTGCTAGGGGCCCACAAGAGACCCAGTACTTC. Translation: CASSVGARGPQETQYF. Variable domain in full (rest from reference TRBV9 and TRBJ2-5): DSGVTQTPKHLITATGQRVTLRCSPRSGDLSVYWYQQSLDQGLQFLIQYYNGEERAKGNILERFSAQQFPDLHSELNLSSLELGDSALYFCASSVGARGPQETQYFGPGTRLLVL.